Presented here are 11 T cell receptor beta chains from one specimen sequenced in a study of T cell repertoires in cytomegalovirus infection (dated by TCRdb to between 2018 and 2020). The instrument was an Illumina HiSeq 1500. The raw public reads went through TCRdb reprocessing: fastp at Q25, MiXCR clone calling, in-frame beta chains kept. Rows with one shared CDR3 protein collapse into an entry with the most common genes and DNA. Here the sample has around 530,000 distinct CDR3 sequences; around a quarter occur a single time. The ten top clones hold about 13% of the sample. Input material: PBMCs. All receptors come from a human donor in good health (CMV status not recorded). Some clones in this sample may be carry-over from other donors' samples.

This sequence joins TRBV6-2 or TRBV6-3 and TRBJ1-5, with TRBD1 matching over 8 bases. In germline, CDR1 is MNHEY, CDR2 SVGEGT. This CDR3 is 15 amino acids long. V dropped 2 bases and J dropped 7; count of bases not matched to a gene: 7. CDR3 nucleotide sequence: TGTGCCAGCAGTTACGCCATGACAGGGGAGCAGCCCCAGCATTTT. As protein: CASSYAMTGEQPQHF.

The V call is TRBV29-1, the J call TRBJ2-7, with D possibly called TRBD1 or TRBD2 (5 bases each). Per germline, CDR1 SQVTM and CDR2 ANQGSEA. Deletions cut 7 bases from V and 11 bases from J, with 27 bases between. This CDR3 comprises 14 residues. In DNA, the CDR3 is TGCAGCGCCGGAGCACTCCGGGACGGAGGCCGCGAGTACTTC. Translation: CSAGALRDGGREYF.

This clonotype was recorded many times. This CDR3 reads CASSSGPPVAALTVTQYF. CDR3 bases: TGTGCCAGCAGCTCCGGCCCCCCAGTAGCGGCACTCACAGTGACCCAGTACTTC. The chain recombines TRBV7-2 with TRBJ2-5, with D possibly TRBD2 on 6 matching bases. The ends were cut back, 4 bases at V and 7 bases at J, with 28 bases in the middle. This CDR3 spans 18 amino acids. Germline V gives CDR1 SGHTA, CDR2 FQGNSA.

The chain links TRBV27 to TRBJ2-2; D remains ambiguous. The CDR3 extends over 16 amino acids. V lost 2 bases, J lost 3 bases, and 13 bases lay in between. CDR1 and CDR2 from the germline V gene are MNHEY and SMNVEV (reference sequence). In nucleotides, the CDR3 is TGTGCCAGCAGTTTAAATGGGTTTGTGGACACCGGGGAGCTGTTTTTT. Amino acid sequence: CASSLNGFVDTGELFF.

This clonotype was found a few times. The gene calls are TRBV4-1 and TRBJ1-2, with a possible D match to TRBD1 (6 bases). Germline values: CDR1 MGHRA, CDR2 YSYEKL. This CDR3 is built from 15 residues. Deletions cut 3 bases from V and 2 bases from J, with 13 bases between. The CDR3 region has the DNA TGCGCCAGCAGCCACCTATCCGGGGGCAACTATGGCTACACCTTC. Protein: CASSHLSGGNYGYTF.

This clonotype was recorded at least ten times. The chain joins TRBV11-3 to TRBJ1-3; no reliable D call. With 3 bases removed from V and 8 bases from J, the gap between germline ends came to 11 bases. The CDR3 consists of 13 residues. CDR1 is SGHNT, CDR2 YENEEA, per germline. CDR3 region: CASSFTPLDTIYF. In DNA, the CDR3 is TGTGCCAGCAGCTTTACCCCGCTCGACACCATATATTTT.

This chain's CDR3 is CASSELARTGTNYGYTF. CDR3 DNA sequence: TGTGCCAGCAGTGAACTGGCGCGGACAGGGACTAACTATGGCTACACCTTC. J is TRBJ1-2 and V is TRBV2, with TRBD1 matching over 8 bases. Germline V lookup: CDR1 SNHLY, CDR2 FYNNEI. The V and J ends lost 2 bases and 0 bases, in that order; junction bases with no gene match: 8. The CDR3 runs to 17 residues.

This clonotype was seen repeatedly, ten times or more. This chain connects TRBV12-3 or TRBV12-4 to TRBJ2-5, with 8 nucleotides matching TRBD1. This CDR3 contains 14 residues. V trimming: 6 bases; J trimming: 3 bases; junction bases outside the gene matches: 6. This CDR3 is CASRTGVLEETQYF. CDR3 sequence (DNA): TGTGCCAGCAGGACAGGGGTGTTGGAAGAGACCCAGTACTTC.

The rearrangement uses TRBV12-3 or TRBV12-4 and TRBJ2-5; 7 bases are shared with TRBD2. This CDR3 is 14 amino acids long. J gave up 2 bases and V 3 bases, and 3 bases lay outside the gene matches. CDR3 protein: CASSFRAGQETQYF. The CDR3 nucleotides are TGTGCCAGCAGTTTCAGAGCGGGACAAGAGACCCAGTACTTC.

This clonotype was counted a few times. The chain links TRBV7-9 to TRBJ2-5; 7 nucleotides match TRBD1. In germline, CDR1 is SEHNR, CDR2 FQNEAQ (reference sequence). The length of the CDR3 is 15 residues. Trimming cost V 5 bases and J 2 bases; bases outside gene matches: 8. In DNA, the CDR3 is TGTGCCAGCAGCCCTAGGGGGCTGCCTCAAGAGACCCAGTACTTC. Protein sequence: CASSPRGLPQETQYF.

The chain uses TRBV6-1 and TRBJ2-7; 9 nucleotides line up with TRBD1. With V trimmed by 5 bases and J by 3 bases, 8 bases remained unmatched. Germline CDR1 MNHNS, CDR2 SASEGT. The CDR3 consists of 15 residues. CDR3 in amino acids: CASSYVQGAHYEQYF. In DNA, the CDR3 is TGTGCCAGCAGTTACGTACAGGGGGCCCACTACGAGCAGTACTTC.